A selection of T cell receptor beta chains follows, all from one sample in a study of cytomegalovirus exposure and HLA in healthy donors. The method was immunoSEQ multiplex PCR; TCRdb's version includes in-frame clones alone and lacks a portion of them. Of around 91,000 clones in the sample, around 80% were seen once. Sample: PBMCs. Every receptor here comes from a male donor in good health and CMV-seropositive. Both conserved end residues are part of each CDR3. The order of the fields is clone size, V gene, D gene, J gene, CDR3 DNA, CDR3 protein. The D gene is left open where the match is weak. Some rows have no size entry. The others give once, few or many, or a class for an expanded clone.

>.|TRBV6-5|.|TRBJ1-2
TGTGCCAGCAGTCCCCAGGGAGGAGCGAACTATGGCTACACCTTC
CASSPQGGANYGYTF
>.|TRBV7-2|.|TRBJ2-5
TGTGCCAGCAGCTTAAGGGGAGGGACAGGTGGAGAGACCCAGTACTTC
CASSLRGGTGGETQYF
>.|TRBV27|TRBD1|TRBJ2-3
TGTGCCAGCAGTTCACTGGACAGGCCCACAGATACGCAGTATTTT
CASSSLDRPTDTQYF
>.|TRBV19|.|TRBJ1-1
TGTGCCAGTAGTATAGGGTTTACAGGGAAATTGAACACTGAAGCTTTCTTT
CASSIGFTGKLNTEAFF
>.|TRBV2|TRBD2|TRBJ2-4
TGTGCCAGCAGTGCAGCCTACAACTTAGCGGGGGAGGGAAACATTCAGTACTTC
CASSAAYNLAGEGNIQYF
>few|TRBV19|TRBD1|TRBJ1-2
TGTGCCAGTAGGATCGCAGGGGGCCCGCTGAGCGGCTACACCTTC
CASRIAGGPLSGYTF
>.|TRBV5-4|TRBD1|TRBJ1-4
TGTGCCAGCAGCTTGGACAGGGGCCTAACTAATGAAAAACTGTTTTTT
CASSLDRGLTNEKLFF
>.|TRBV30|.|TRBJ1-2
TGTGCCCACACTCGGGGGGAGTCAGGCTACACCTTC
CAHTRGESGYTF
>.|TRBV5-1|TRBD2|TRBJ2-2
TGCGCCAGCAGGGGACTAGCGGGAAAAGAGGGGACCGGGGAGCTGTTTTTT
CASRGLAGKEGTGELFF
>.|TRBV5-1|.|TRBJ1-3
TGCGCCAGCACCCTACAGGGCGCTGGAAACACCATATATTTT
CASTLQGAGNTIYF
>once|TRBV7-9|TRBD2|TRBJ2-1
TGTGCCAGCAGCTGGACTAGCGGGGGGCCCAATGAGCAGTTCTTC
CASSWTSGGPNEQFF
>.|TRBV10-3|.|TRBJ2-7
TGTGCCATCAGCCCCGGGACTCTCTCCTACGAGCAGTACTTC
CAISPGTLSYEQYF
>few|TRBV5-6|.|TRBJ1-1
TGTGCCAGCAGCTTGTATCAGGGTGCAACTGAAGCTTTCTTT
CASSLYQGATEAFF
>.|TRBV14|.|TRBJ2-7
TGTGCCAGCAGCCTACCGGGGACCTACGAGCAGTACTTC
CASSLPGTYEQYF
>few|TRBV5-5|.|TRBJ2-5
TGTGCCAGCAGCTCCCAGCTCTCGGGGGAGACCCAGTACTTC
CASSSQLSGETQYF
>.|TRBV28|TRBD2|TRBJ2-1
TGTGCCAGCAGTTTAGGGACTAGCGGGGGGGCGCTCTATGAGCAGTTCTTC
CASSLGTSGGALYEQFF
>.|TRBV7-2|.|TRBJ2-1
TGTGCCAGCAGCTCTTACAATGAGCGGTTCTTC
CASSSYNERFF
>.|TRBV9|.|TRBJ1-2
TGTGCCAGCCTCCAAGGGGGAGAGGGCTACACCTTC
CASLQGGEGYTF
>.|TRBV18|TRBD2|TRBJ2-1
TGTGCCAGCTCACCAGTGACTAGCCTCACTGACTACAATGAGCAGTTCTTC
CASSPVTSLTDYNEQFF
>once|TRBV11-3|.|TRBJ2-5
TGTGCCAGCAGCCGGAGAGGAGAGCCGCAGACCCAGTACTTC
CASSRRGEPQTQYF
>.|TRBV19|.|TRBJ2-2
TGTGCCAGTAGTATTAGCCCGAGAACCGGGGAGCTGTTTTTT
CASSISPRTGELFF
>.|TRBV7-2|.|TRBJ2-4
TGTGCCAGCAGCTTAATCGGGTCGGAAAACATTCAGTACTTC
CASSLIGSENIQYF
>once|TRBV27|TRBD1|TRBJ1-2
TGTGCCAGCAGTGAACACAGGGGCTATGGCTACACCTTC
CASSEHRGYGYTF
>.|TRBV7-8|.|TRBJ2-3
TGTGCCAGCAGCAGAGAAAGCGGAGCAGATACGCAGTATTTT
CASSRESGADTQYF
>.|TRBV7-6|.|TRBJ2-7
TGTGCCAGCAGCTCCGAGCGGGCGCCTTCCTACGAGCAGTACTTC
CASSSERAPSYEQYF
>.|TRBV7-9|.|TRBJ1-2
TGTGCCAGCAGCGCCTCGCGCTCCCAGGGATATGGCTACACCTTC
CASSASRSQGYGYTF
>.|TRBV19|.|TRBJ2-1
TGTGCCAGTAGGCTGATGGACTCCGACAATGAGCAGTTCTTC
CASRLMDSDNEQFF
>.|TRBV29-1|TRBD2|TRBJ2-1
TGCAGCGTTGGGCTAGCGGGAGCCTCCTACAATGAGCAGTTCTTC
CSVGLAGASYNEQFF
>.|TRBV7-9|.|TRBJ1-1
TGTGCCAGCAGCCCTTCTATTGAAGCTTTCTTT
CASSPSIEAFF
>.|TRBV12-1|.|TRBJ2-6
TGTGCCAGCAGCTCGCACAGGGACTCTGGGGCCAACGTCCTGACTTTC
CASSSHRDSGANVLTF
>.|TRBV7-8|.|TRBJ2-1
TGTGCCAGCAGCTTAAAGGCGGATGAGCAGTTCTTC
CASSLKADEQFF
>.|TRBV6-1|.|TRBJ2-2
TGTGCCAGCAGTGACCCCCCCAGGGGCACCGGGGAGCTGTTTTTT
CASSDPPRGTGELFF
>.|TRBV13|.|TRBJ2-2
TGTGCCACCACAGGAACGCCGGGGGAGCTGTTTTTT
CATTGTPGELFF
>.|TRBV28|TRBD2|TRBJ2-5
TGTGCCAGCAGCTTACGCTATGGAGGAGCGGGAGCTTCAGAGACCCAGTACTTC
CASSLRYGGAGASETQYF
>.|TRBV29-1|.|TRBJ1-5
TGCAGCGTTGCGGGGATAATCAATCAGCCCCAGCATTTT
CSVAGIINQPQHF
>.|TRBV27|TRBD1|TRBJ1-4
TGTGCCAGCAGTTTGACAGGGTCTTGGGAAAAACTGTTTTTT
CASSLTGSWEKLFF
>.|TRBV6-1|TRBD1|TRBJ1-5
TGTGCCAGCAGTGAAGCGCGACAGGGGGCTCCGGTGGGCAATCAGCCCCAGCATTTT
CASSEARQGAPVGNQPQHF
>.|TRBV27|.|TRBJ1-1
TGTGCCAGCAGTTTGAGAGGGAGCACTGAAGCTTTCTTT
CASSLRGSTEAFF
>.|TRBV5-6|.|TRBJ2-7
TGTGCCAGCAGCTTGGTTACTAACTCCTACGAGCAGTACTTC
CASSLVTNSYEQYF
>.|TRBV6-6|.|TRBJ2-7
TGTGCCAGCACCACAAGTCCCCCCGCCGAGCAGTACTTC
CASTTSPPAEQYF
>few|TRBV7-9|TRBD2|TRBJ2-3
TGTGCCAGCAGCTTAGTAAGGCTAGCGGAGCCCACAGATACGCAGTATTTT
CASSLVRLAEPTDTQYF
>.|TRBV19|.|TRBJ2-3
TGTGCCAGTAGTGGGGGAGGTGGCACAGATACGCAGTATTTT
CASSGGGGTDTQYF
>.|TRBV2|.|TRBJ2-7
TGTGCCAGCCGACAAGAGGGCTACGAGCAGTACTTC
CASRQEGYEQYF
>.|TRBV29-1|TRBD1|TRBJ2-7
TGCAGCGTTGGGGGAACCGGGACAGGGAACTACGAGCAGTACTTC
CSVGGTGTGNYEQYF